The 31 T cell receptor beta chains reported below all come from one sample, sequenced in a study of blood T cell repertoires in COVID-19. Sequencing used immunoSEQ multiplex PCR; TCRdb keeps in-frame clones, though not all of them. Here the sample spans roughly 500,000 clones, roughly nine tenths being singletons. The sample consisted of PBMCs or T cells enriched from blood (not recorded which). The receptors originated from an older woman who had recovered from COVID-19.

V is TRBV27 and J is TRBJ1-5; TRBD1 matches 7 bases. Germline V gene data show CDR1 as MNHEY and CDR2 as SMNVEV (reference sequence). V trimming: 8 bases; J trimming: 0 bases; junction bases outside the gene matches: 13. This CDR3 has 17 residues. The CDR3, as DNA: TGTGCCAGCCGGGCCGGGACAGACTACTATAGCAATCAGCCCCAGCATTTT. Its protein is CASRAGTDYYSNQPQHF.

This clone was recorded a few times. The J gene is TRBJ1-6, the V gene TRBV2; possible D gene TRBD1, 6 bases. This CDR3 is 13 amino acids long. Germline CDR1 is SNHLY and CDR2 is FYNNEI. V was pared by 6 bases and J by 6 bases, with 9 bases between. CDR3 amino acids: CASSLDSNSPLHF. The CDR3 nucleotides read TGTGCCAGCAGCCTGGACAGTAATTCACCCCTCCACTTT.

The V and J genes are TRBV19 and TRBJ1-2; the match to TRBD1 covers 7 bases. This CDR3 contains 13 residues. Per germline, CDR1 LNHDA and CDR2 SQIVND (reference sequence). The DNA of the CDR3 is TGTGCATCAGAGAGGACAGGTTATTATGGCTACACCTTC. Protein sequence: CASERTGYYGYTF.

This clone was recorded only once. The V gene is TRBV5-6, the J gene TRBJ1-1; TRBD1 agrees at 9 bases. Germline values: CDR1 SGHDT, CDR2 YYEEEE. This CDR3 comprises 16 residues. V shed 0 bases and J 7 bases; nucleotides not matched to a gene: 10. Written as DNA, the CDR3 is TGTGCCAGCAGCTTGGACAGGGGGCCGCCCTCGATTGAAGCTTTCTTT. Translation: CASSLDRGPPSIEAFF.

The chain is built from TRBV5-1 and TRBJ2-1, with TRBD2 matching over 14 bases. The germline V gene has CDR1 SGHRS and CDR2 YFSETQ. V lost 4 bases to trimming and J lost 8 bases; unmatched junction nucleotides: 8. The CDR3 spans 16 residues. CDR3 amino acids: CASSVTSGGVGDEQFF. CDR3 nucleotides: TGCGCCAGCAGCGTGACTAGCGGGGGGGTTGGCGATGAGCAGTTCTTC.

V is TRBV27 and J is TRBJ2-1; 9 bases fit TRBD2. V trimming: 3 bases; J trimming: 6 bases; junction bases outside the gene matches: 3. The CDR3 is 14 amino acids. The germline gives CDR1 MNHEY, CDR2 SMNVEV (reference sequence). CDR3 DNA: TGTGCCAGCAGTTTCACGCGGGGGGGCAATGAGCAGTTCTTC. Protein product: CASSFTRGGNEQFF.

The chain employs TRBV18 and TRBJ2-7; D might be TRBD1 (6 bases). The germline CDR1 and CDR2 sequences are KGHSH and LQKENI. Trimming removed 3 bases at V and 4 bases at J, with 16 bases between. This CDR3 has 15 amino acids. The CDR3 protein is CASSPTSGVGYEQYV. The CDR3 nucleotides read TGTGCCAGCTCACCGACTTCAGGGGTGGGTTACGAGCAGTACGTC.

CDR3 in DNA: TGTGCCAGCAGGCGGAAGGGTATAGGGACAGGGCGGCACGAGCAGTACTTC. This gives the protein CASRRKGIGTGRHEQYF. V and J are TRBV28 and TRBJ2-7, with 9 bases matching TRBD1. J was trimmed by 5 bases and V by 6 bases; bases with no gene match: 17. The germline V gene has CDR1 MDHEN and CDR2 SYDVKM. The CDR3 is 17 amino acids.

The chain uses TRBV6-1 and TRBJ1-5; D is ambiguous. Trimming shortened V by 0 bases and J by 5 bases, and 11 bases separated the two germline ends. This CDR3 has 15 residues. CDR1 and CDR2 from the germline V gene are MNHNS and SASEGT. The CDR3 is CASSEAVVRYQPQHF. CDR3 coding DNA: TGTGCCAGCAGTGAAGCAGTGGTCAGGTATCAGCCCCAGCATTTT.

This clone was detected a few times. CDR3 DNA sequence: TGTGCCAGCAGCCCGGCCGGGGTGCCCTATAATTCACCCCTCCACTTT. Encoded protein: CASSPAGVPYNSPLHF. The V and J genes are TRBV11-3 and TRBJ1-6; D gene ambiguous. Germline CDR1 SGHNT, CDR2 YENEEA. Between the trimmed V and J ends, which lost 5 bases and 2 bases, there was a span of 13 bases. The CDR3 sequence is 16 residues long. Combining the CDR3 with reference TRBV11-3 and TRBJ1-6 gives the whole variable domain EAGVVQSPRYKIIEKKQPVAFWCNPISGHNTLYWYLQNLGQGPELLIRYENEEAVDDSQLPKDRFSAERLKGVDSTLKIQPAELGDSAVYLCASSPAGVPYNSPLHFGNGTRLTVT.

This clone was seen a single time. The chain joins TRBV29-1 to TRBJ1-1; perhaps TRBD1 as D (6 bases). Germline V CDR1 and CDR2: SQVTM, ANQGSEA. Between the trimmed V and J ends, which lost 6 bases and 3 bases, there was a span of 14 bases. CDR3 size: 13 residues. The chain's CDR3 is CSVVYYRDTEAFF. DNA for the CDR3: TGCAGCGTCGTGTATTACAGGGACACTGAAGCTTTCTTT.

The chain uses TRBV4-2 and TRBJ2-5; TRBD1 is a possible D gene (6 bases). From germline, CDR1 is LGHNA and CDR2 YNFKEQ. V shed 4 bases and J shed 1 base, with 22 bases lying between them. This CDR3 is 18 amino acids long. Written as DNA, the CDR3 is TGTGCCAGCAGCCCCGAAGGGGCTAGGGGGTGGGCCCAAGAGACCCAGTACTTC. Translation gives CASSPEGARGWAQETQYF.

The chain recombines TRBV4-1 with TRBJ2-3; maybe TRBD2 (7 bases). V was trimmed by 4 bases and J by 2 bases, leaving 16 bases between them. The CDR3 is 16 amino acids. Per the germline V gene, CDR1 is MGHRA and CDR2 is YSYEKL. The CDR3 nucleotides read TGCGCCAGCAGCCTTTCTCGGGGGGCCTACACAGATACGCAGTATTTT. Translated: CASSLSRGAYTDTQYF.

The rearrangement joins TRBV19 to TRBJ1-4; 11 bases agree with TRBD1. V lost 4 bases and J lost 11; bases outside the gene matches: 9. Germline V gene lookup returns CDR1 LNHDA and CDR2 SQIVND (reference sequence). The CDR3 runs 15 residues. CDR3 region: CASSTTGTGGRKLFF. CDR3 in DNA: TGTGCCAGTAGTACGACCGGGACAGGGGGACGGAAACTGTTTTTT.

The chain combines TRBV19 with TRBJ1-2; 8 bases are a match to TRBD1. Unmatched junction bases numbered 4, after V lost 4 bases and J lost 3 bases. The CDR3 has 14 residues. The V gene's germline CDR1 is LNHDA and CDR2 SQIVND (reference sequence). The CDR3, as DNA: TGTGCCAGTAGTACTGGACAGGGCTACTATGGCTACACCTTC. As protein: CASSTGQGYYGYTF.

The chain recombines TRBV14 with TRBJ2-7; TRBD2 matches 8 bases. J gave up 2 bases and V 7 bases, and 16 bases lay outside the gene matches. CDR3 length equals 17 residues. Germline CDR1 reads SGHDN; CDR2 reads FVKESK. CDR3 DNA sequence: TGTGCCAGCACCAAGAGGGGCAAGCGGGGGTCCGCCTACGAGCAGTACGTC. This translates into CASTKRGKRGSAYEQYV.

V and J are TRBV5-6 and TRBJ1-3, with D perhaps matching TRBD1 (6 bases). CDR1 is SGHDT, CDR2 YYEEEE, per germline. The CDR3 loop spans 17 amino acids. Deletions cut 0 bases from V and 0 bases from J, with 13 bases between. The DNA of the CDR3 is TGTGCCAGCAGCTTGGTAATCCCACAGGGCTCTGGAAACACCATATATTTT. Translating it yields CASSLVIPQGSGNTIYF.

V and J are TRBV15 and TRBJ2-2, with TRBD2 identical over 16 bases. After removal of 1 base from V and 5 bases from J, the junction contained 10 bases not matched to a gene. The CDR3 contains 20 residues. Germline assignment: CDR1 LNHNV and CDR2 YYDKDF (reference sequence). Here the CDR3 DNA reads TGTGCCACCAGCAGAGTGGTGGCGGGACTAGCGGGGGGGAGTACCGGGGAGCTGTTTTTT. Translating it yields CATSRVVAGLAGGSTGELFF.

Only a few counts were recorded for this clone. The V gene is TRBV4-1, the J gene TRBJ1-6; the D gene is possibly TRBD1 (5 bases). The germline V gene encodes CDR1 MGHRA and CDR2 YSYEKL. This CDR3 comprises 15 residues. V shed 0 bases and J shed 2 bases, with 5 bases lying between them. Here the CDR3 DNA reads TGCGCCAGCAGCCAAGACAGGGCCTATAATTCACCCCTCCACTTT. Its translation is CASSQDRAYNSPLHF.

This chain connects TRBV11-3 to TRBJ1-1; 8 nucleotides align to TRBD1. The CDR3 contains 15 residues. Germline CDR1 reads SGHNT; CDR2 reads YENEEA. V lost 7 bases to trimming and J lost 1 base; unmatched junction nucleotides: 8. The CDR3 coding sequence is TGTGCCAGCACCCGGGCGGGGACAGGGAACACTGAAGCTTTCTTT. It is translated as CASTRAGTGNTEAFF.

The V call is TRBV2, the J call TRBJ1-5; D unclear. There are 15 residues in the CDR3. The germline V gene encodes CDR1 SNHLY and CDR2 FYNNEI. Trimming took 4 bases from V and 7 from J, leaving 17 bases between them. CDR3 sequence reads: CASSAQGTTGQPQHF. The CDR3 nucleotides read TGTGCCAGCAGTGCCCAAGGAACGACTGGGCAGCCCCAGCATTTT.

The count of this clone is one. V usage is TRBV3-1 (or the pseudogene TRBV3-2) and J usage is TRBJ1-1; D is unresolved. The V gene lost 4 bases and the J gene lost 5 bases, with 8 bases spanning the gap. The CDR3 runs 12 residues. Germline CDR1 reads LGHDT; CDR2 reads YNNKEL (reference sequence). CDR3 protein: CASSLTGTEAFF. Written as DNA, the CDR3 is TGTGCCAGCAGCCTGACGGGGACTGAAGCTTTCTTT.

The chain uses TRBV19 and TRBJ1-3; D gene uncertain. From germline, CDR1 is LNHDA and CDR2 SQIVND (reference sequence). Between the trimmed V and J ends, which lost 1 base and 3 bases, there was a span of 7 bases. The CDR3 length is 14 residues. The CDR3 DNA follows: TGTGCCAGTAGTATAGCGGGATTTGGAAACACCATATATTTT. Its protein product is CASSIAGFGNTIYF. Full variable domain (outside the CDR3, taken from reference TRBV19 and TRBJ1-3): DGGITQSPKYLFRKEGQNVTLSCEQNLNHDAMYWYRQDPGQGLRLIYYSQIVNDFQKGDIAEGYSVSREKKESFPLTVTSAQKNPTAFYLCASSIAGFGNTIYFGEGSWLTVV.

The chain is built from TRBV9 and TRBJ2-1; tentative D call: TRBD2 (7 bases). Germline CDR1 SGDLS, CDR2 YYNGEE. Between the trimmed V and J ends, which lost 3 bases and 0 bases, there was a span of 16 bases. The CDR3 runs 17 residues. DNA for the CDR3: TGTGCCAGCAGCGGCCCTAGGGGGGGGAGCTCCTACAATGAGCAGTTCTTC. It codes for CASSGPRGGSSYNEQFF.

This clone was picked up a small number of times. This rearrangement joins TRBV7-2 to TRBJ2-3, with a possible D match to TRBD2 (6 bases). Trimming removed 2 bases from V and 4 bases from J, with 10 bases in between. CDR3 length equals 14 residues. Germline CDR1 SGHTA, CDR2 FQGNSA. CDR3 loop: CASSLRLVADTQYF. CDR3 nucleotide sequence: TGTGCCAGCAGCTTACGACTAGTTGCAGATACGCAGTATTTT.

The CDR3 is CASTQDSLNQPQHF. CDR3 nucleotides: TGTGCCAGCACTCAAGATAGTCTAAATCAGCCCCAGCATTTT. The chain combines TRBV7-8 with TRBJ1-5, with D uncertain. This CDR3 has 14 amino acids. The V and J ends lost 7 bases and 4 bases respectively, with 14 bases between them. Germline values: CDR1 SGHVS, CDR2 FQNEAQ.

This clone has only a few counts. The J gene is TRBJ1-5, the V gene TRBV2; the D is unclear. Between the trimmed V and J ends, which lost 0 bases and 7 bases, there was a span of 13 bases. CDR3 length: 15 amino acids. The V gene's germline CDR1 is SNHLY and CDR2 FYNNEI. The CDR3 sequence is CASSEALEGYQPQHF. The CDR3 DNA sequence: TGTGCCAGCAGTGAAGCGCTGGAGGGTTACCAGCCCCAGCATTTT.

This sequence joins TRBV3-1 (or the pseudogene TRBV3-2) and TRBJ2-3, with TRBD2 as a possible D gene (6 bases). The CDR3 sequence is 14 residues long. CDR1 is LGHDT and CDR2 is YNNKEL in the germline V gene (reference sequence). The V end lost 3 bases, the J end lost 2 bases, and 9 bases lay between the germline ends. DNA for the CDR3: TGTGCCAGCAGCCATCCTAGCGACACAGATACGCAGTATTTT. It is translated as CASSHPSDTDTQYF.

J is TRBJ1-4 and V is TRBV3-1 (or the pseudogene TRBV3-2), with D tentatively TRBD1 (6 bases). This CDR3 contains 17 residues. The V gene lost 0 bases and the J gene lost 8 bases, with 19 bases spanning the gap. Germline CDR1 reads LGHDT; CDR2 reads YNNKEL (reference sequence). CDR3 DNA sequence: TGTGCCAGCAGCCAAGATCCCGGACAGTTCCGGGGCGAAAAACTGTTTTTT. Residues: CASSQDPGQFRGEKLFF.

This chain joins TRBV12-5 and TRBJ2-7, with 8 bases aligning to TRBD1. CDR3 length equals 17 residues. With 2 bases clipped from V and 3 bases from J, the junction kept 12 bases outside the gene matches. The V gene's germline CDR1 is LGHNT and CDR2 FRNRAP. The CDR3 spells CASGLSRGPLSIYEQYF. In DNA form, the CDR3 reads TGTGCTAGTGGTTTGTCCAGGGGGCCTCTATCAATCTACGAGCAGTACTTC.

V usage is TRBV3-1 (or the pseudogene TRBV3-2) and J usage is TRBJ2-2, with D possibly being TRBD2 (6 bases). Germline CDR1 and CDR2: LGHDT and YNNKEL (reference sequence). The germline V and J ends were trimmed by 3 bases and 4 bases, with 9 bases remaining between them. This CDR3 has 14 amino acids. The CDR3 region is CASSQGGSTGELFF. For the CDR3, the DNA is TGTGCCAGCAGCCAGGGGGGTTCCACCGGGGAGCTGTTTTTT.